This TCR beta chain was sequenced during a study of T cells in Graves' hyperthyroidism and ophthalmopathy. The study, taken as a whole, reports: In blood, most of the thyroid clonotypes expanded above 0.001 were also present.

Amplification targeted TCR beta CDR3 regions from RNA transcripts. Researchers ran a first-round RT-PCR on the TCR CDR3 using the HTBI primer set. One entry per CDR3 protein results from TCRdb running MiXCR on the multiplex PCR reads. The sample holds around 270,000 distinct CDR3 sequences, around 19% seen once. A word on this clonotype: Its matching antigen is unknown.

Germline values: CDR1 MDHEN, CDR2 SYDVKM. Trimming removed 5 bases from V and 7 bases from J, with 8 bases in between. CDR3 length equals 11 residues. Ophthalmopathy in the patients scored at least 3 on Clinical Activity Score and at least 4 on NOSPECS grade, lasting under 3 months. Uncontrolled infection, other autoimmune disease, pregnancy or lactation led to exclusion. Diagnoses were made from clinical symptoms, serum measures (thyroxine and TRAb), thyroid ultrasound and orbital computed tomography. The receptor comes from a man aged 50 or older with Graves' ophthalmopathy. Source material: blood. This chain joins TRBV28 and TRBJ1-2; D is undetermined. The CDR3 spells CASSPPGGYTF. The DNA for the CDR3 is TGTGCCAGCAGTCCCCCGGGTGGCTACACCTTC.